This T cell receptor beta chain is drawn from a study of PD-1 blockade in classical Hodgkin lymphoma. The assay was immunoSEQ multiplex PCR, and TCRdb's table has in-frame clones only and misses some. Among fewer than 30,000 clones, around four fifths were seen once, and the ten largest hold around 35%. About this clone itself: Its specificity is unknown.

Each of the patients experienced relapse following autologous stem cell transplantation, and their brentuximab vedotin exposure differed. Study-wide points: Patients who initiated nivolumab within 1 year of ASCT were excluded. The study found complete responders had baseline diversity similar to newly diagnosed patients. Repertoire difference causes, possibly disease activity or prior therapy, remain undefined. TCR diversity at baseline was reported to be reduced in newly diagnosed patients relative to healthy donors.

The sample consisted of peripheral blood mononuclear cells (PBMCs), taken before the second cycle of nivolumab. The receptor was isolated from a human donor with classical Hodgkin lymphoma.

CDR3 protein: CASSARTGNTGELFF. The CDR3 nucleotides are TGTGCCAGCAGCGCCCGGACAGGGAACACCGGGGAGCTGTTTTTT. The J gene is TRBJ2-2, the V gene TRBV9; 7 bases map to TRBD1. V was clipped by 3 bases and J by 1 base; unmatched bases: 3. The CDR3 spans 15 residues. Germline values: CDR1 SGDLS, CDR2 YYNGEE.